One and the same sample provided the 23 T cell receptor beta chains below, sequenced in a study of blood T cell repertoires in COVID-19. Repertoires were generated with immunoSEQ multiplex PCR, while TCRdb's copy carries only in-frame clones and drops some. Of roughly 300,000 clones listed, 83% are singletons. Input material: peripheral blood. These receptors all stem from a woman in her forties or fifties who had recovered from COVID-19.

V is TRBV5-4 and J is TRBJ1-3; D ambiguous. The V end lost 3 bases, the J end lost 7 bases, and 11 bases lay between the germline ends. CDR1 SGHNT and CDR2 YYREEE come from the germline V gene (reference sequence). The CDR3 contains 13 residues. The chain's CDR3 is CASSSPASNTIYF. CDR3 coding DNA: TGTGCCAGCAGCTCCCCCGCGTCGAACACCATATATTTT.

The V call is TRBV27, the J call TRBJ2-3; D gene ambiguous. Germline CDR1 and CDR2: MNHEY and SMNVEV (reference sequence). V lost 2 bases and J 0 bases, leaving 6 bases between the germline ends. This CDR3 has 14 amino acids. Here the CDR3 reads CASSLKTSTDTQYF. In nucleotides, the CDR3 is TGTGCCAGCAGTTTAAAGACTAGCACAGATACGCAGTATTTT.

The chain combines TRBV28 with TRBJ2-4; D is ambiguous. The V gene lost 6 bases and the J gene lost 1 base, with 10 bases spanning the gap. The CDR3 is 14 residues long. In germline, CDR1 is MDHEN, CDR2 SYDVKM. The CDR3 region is CASRSRVAKNIQYF. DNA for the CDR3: TGTGCCAGCAGGTCACGGGTGGCCAAAAACATTCAGTACTTC.

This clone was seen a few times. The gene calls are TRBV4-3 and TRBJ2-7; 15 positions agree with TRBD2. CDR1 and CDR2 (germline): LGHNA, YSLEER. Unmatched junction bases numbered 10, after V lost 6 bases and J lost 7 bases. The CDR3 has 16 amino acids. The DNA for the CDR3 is TGCGCCAGCAGTAATACCGGGACTAGCGGGAGGAGGGAGCAGTACTTC. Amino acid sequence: CASSNTGTSGRREQYF.

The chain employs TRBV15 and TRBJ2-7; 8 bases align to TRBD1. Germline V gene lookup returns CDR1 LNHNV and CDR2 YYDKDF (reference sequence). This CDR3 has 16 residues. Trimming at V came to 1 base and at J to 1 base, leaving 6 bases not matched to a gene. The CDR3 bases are TGTGCCACCAGCAGAGGAACAGGGGGTTTATCCTACGAGCAGTACTTC. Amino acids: CATSRGTGGLSYEQYF. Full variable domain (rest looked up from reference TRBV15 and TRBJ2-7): DAMVIQNPRYQVTQFGKPVTLSCSQTLNHNVMYWYQQKSSQAPKLLFHYYDKDFNNEADTPDNFQSRRPNTSFCFLDIRSPGLGDTAMYLCATSRGTGGLSYEQYFGPGTRLTVT.

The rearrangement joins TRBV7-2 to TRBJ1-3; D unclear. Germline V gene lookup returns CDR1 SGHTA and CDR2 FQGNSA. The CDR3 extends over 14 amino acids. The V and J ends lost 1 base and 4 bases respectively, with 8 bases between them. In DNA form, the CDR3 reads TGTGCCAGCAGCTTAGGGGAGTGGGGAAACACCATATATTTT. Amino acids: CASSLGEWGNTIYF.

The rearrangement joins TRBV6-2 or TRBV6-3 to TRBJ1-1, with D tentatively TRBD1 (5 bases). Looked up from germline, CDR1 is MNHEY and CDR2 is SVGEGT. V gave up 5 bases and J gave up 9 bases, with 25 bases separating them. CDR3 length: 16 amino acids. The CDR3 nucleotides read TGTGCCAGCAGTGTCCCCCCAGGGTTAAACGTACGTAAAGCTTTCTTT. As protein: CASSVPPGLNVRKAFF.

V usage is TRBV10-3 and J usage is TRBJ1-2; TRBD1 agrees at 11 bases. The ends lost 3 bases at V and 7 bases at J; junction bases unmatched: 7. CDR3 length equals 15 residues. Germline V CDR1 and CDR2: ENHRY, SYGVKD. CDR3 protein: CAISERGQGAGGYTF. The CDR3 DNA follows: TGTGCCATCAGTGAACGCGGACAGGGGGCAGGTGGCTACACCTTC.

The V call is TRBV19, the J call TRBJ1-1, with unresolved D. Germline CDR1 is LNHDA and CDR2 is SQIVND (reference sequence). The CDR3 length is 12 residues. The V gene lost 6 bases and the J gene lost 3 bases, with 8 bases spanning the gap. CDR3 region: CASRLDYTEAFF. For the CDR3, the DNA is TGTGCCAGTAGACTGGACTACACTGAAGCTTTCTTT. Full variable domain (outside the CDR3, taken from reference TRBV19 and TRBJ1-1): DGGITQSPKYLFRKEGQNVTLSCEQNLNHDAMYWYRQDPGQGLRLIYYSQIVNDFQKGDIAEGYSVSREKKESFPLTVTSAQKNPTAFYLCASRLDYTEAFFGQGTRLTVV.

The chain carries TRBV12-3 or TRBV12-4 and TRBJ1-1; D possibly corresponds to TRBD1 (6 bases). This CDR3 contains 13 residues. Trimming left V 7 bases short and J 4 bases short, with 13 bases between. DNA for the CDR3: TGTGCCAGCAACCCAGGGGTCCCCACTGAAGCTTTCTTT. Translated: CASNPGVPTEAFF.

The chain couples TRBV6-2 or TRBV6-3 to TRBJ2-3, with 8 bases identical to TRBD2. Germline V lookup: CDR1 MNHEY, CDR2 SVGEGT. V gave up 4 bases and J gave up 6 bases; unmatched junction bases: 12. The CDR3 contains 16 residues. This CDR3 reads CASSSLAALEVDTQYF. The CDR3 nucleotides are TGTGCCAGCAGTTCACTAGCGGCTCTCGAGGTCGATACGCAGTATTTT.

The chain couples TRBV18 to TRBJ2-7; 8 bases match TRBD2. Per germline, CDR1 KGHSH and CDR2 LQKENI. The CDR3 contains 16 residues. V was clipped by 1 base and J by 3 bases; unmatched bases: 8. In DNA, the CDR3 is TGTGCCAGCTCACCACAGATCTCCCGGGAGGGCTACGAGCAGTACTTC. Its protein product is CASSPQISREGYEQYF.

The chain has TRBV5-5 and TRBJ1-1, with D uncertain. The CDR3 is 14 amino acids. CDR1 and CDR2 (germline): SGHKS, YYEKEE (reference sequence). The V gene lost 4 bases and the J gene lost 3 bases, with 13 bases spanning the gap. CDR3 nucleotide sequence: TGTGCCAGCAGCCTTCTGGCGGCGGACACTGAAGCTTTCTTT. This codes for CASSLLAADTEAFF.

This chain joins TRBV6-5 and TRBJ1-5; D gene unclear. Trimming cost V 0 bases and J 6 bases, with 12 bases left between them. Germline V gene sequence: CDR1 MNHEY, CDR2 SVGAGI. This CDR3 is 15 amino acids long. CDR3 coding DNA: TGTGCCAGCAGTTACTCCGCTGGTGCGGGTCAGCCCCAGCATTTT. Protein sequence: CASSYSAGAGQPQHF.

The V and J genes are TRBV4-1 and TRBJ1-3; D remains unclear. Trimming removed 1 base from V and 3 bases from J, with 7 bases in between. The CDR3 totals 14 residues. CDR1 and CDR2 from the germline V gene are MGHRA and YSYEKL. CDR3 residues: CASSQGTVGNTIYF. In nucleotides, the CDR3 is TGCGCCAGCAGCCAAGGTACAGTTGGAAACACCATATATTTT.

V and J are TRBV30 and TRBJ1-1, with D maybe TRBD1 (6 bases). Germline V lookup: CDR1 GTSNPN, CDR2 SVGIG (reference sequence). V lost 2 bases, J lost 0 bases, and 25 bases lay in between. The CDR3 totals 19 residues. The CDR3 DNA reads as TGTGCCTGGAGTTTCGGTGGAGCCCGATGGACAGCCATGAACACTGAAGCTTTCTTT. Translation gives CAWSFGGARWTAMNTEAFF.

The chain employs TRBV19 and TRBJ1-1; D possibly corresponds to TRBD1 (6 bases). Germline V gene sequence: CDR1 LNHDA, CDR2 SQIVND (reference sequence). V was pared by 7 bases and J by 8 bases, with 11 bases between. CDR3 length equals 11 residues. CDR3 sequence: CASTLTGEAFF. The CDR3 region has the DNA TGTGCCAGTACCCTGACAGGAGAAGCTTTCTTT.

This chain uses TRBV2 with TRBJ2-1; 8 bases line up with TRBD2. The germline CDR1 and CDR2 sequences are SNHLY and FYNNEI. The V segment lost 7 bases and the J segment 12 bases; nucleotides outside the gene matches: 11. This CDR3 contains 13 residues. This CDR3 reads CASTPSGRQRQFF. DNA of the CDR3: TGTGCCAGCACCCCCAGCGGGAGACAGAGGCAGTTCTTC.

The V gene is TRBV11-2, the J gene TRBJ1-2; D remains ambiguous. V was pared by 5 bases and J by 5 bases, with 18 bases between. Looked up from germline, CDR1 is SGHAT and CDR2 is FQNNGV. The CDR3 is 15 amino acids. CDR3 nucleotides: TGTGCCAGCAGCGACTCGTTGAGGGCGCCATATGGCTACACCTTC. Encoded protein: CASSDSLRAPYGYTF.

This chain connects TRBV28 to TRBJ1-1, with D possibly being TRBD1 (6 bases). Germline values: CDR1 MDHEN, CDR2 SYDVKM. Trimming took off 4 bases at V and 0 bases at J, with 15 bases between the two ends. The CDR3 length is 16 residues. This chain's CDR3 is CASSSDRPQMNTEAFF. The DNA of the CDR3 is TGTGCCAGCAGTTCCGACAGGCCACAGATGAACACTGAAGCTTTCTTT.

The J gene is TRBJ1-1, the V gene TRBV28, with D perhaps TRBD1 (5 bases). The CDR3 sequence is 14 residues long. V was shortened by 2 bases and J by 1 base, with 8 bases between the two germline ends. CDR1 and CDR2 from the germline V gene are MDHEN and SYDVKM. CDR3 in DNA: TGTGCCAGCAGTTTAAGGGACTGGAACACTGAAGCTTTCTTT. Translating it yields CASSLRDWNTEAFF.

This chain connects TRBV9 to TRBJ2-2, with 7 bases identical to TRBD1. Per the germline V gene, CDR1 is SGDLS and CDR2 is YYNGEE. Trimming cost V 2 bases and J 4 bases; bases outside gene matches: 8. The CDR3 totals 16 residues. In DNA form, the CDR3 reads TGTGCCAGCAGCGTTAGGGGGCTAGAGTCCACCGGGGAGCTGTTTTTT. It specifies CASSVRGLESTGELFF. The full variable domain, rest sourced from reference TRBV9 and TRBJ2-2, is DSGVTQTPKHLITATGQRVTLRCSPRSGDLSVYWYQQSLDQGLQFLIQYYNGEERAKGNILERFSAQQFPDLHSELNLSSLELGDSALYFCASSVRGLESTGELFFGEGSRLTVL.

Here the CDR3 reads CASSFFRQGGNTEAFF. The CDR3 DNA is TGTGCCAGCAGCTTTTTCCGACAGGGAGGAAACACTGAAGCTTTCTTT. The chain carries TRBV11-2 and TRBJ1-1; 7 bases match TRBD1. Losses at the gene ends were 3 bases for V and 2 bases for J; bases not matched to a gene: 9. The CDR3 runs to 16 residues. Germline CDR1 reads SGHAT; CDR2 reads FQNNGV.